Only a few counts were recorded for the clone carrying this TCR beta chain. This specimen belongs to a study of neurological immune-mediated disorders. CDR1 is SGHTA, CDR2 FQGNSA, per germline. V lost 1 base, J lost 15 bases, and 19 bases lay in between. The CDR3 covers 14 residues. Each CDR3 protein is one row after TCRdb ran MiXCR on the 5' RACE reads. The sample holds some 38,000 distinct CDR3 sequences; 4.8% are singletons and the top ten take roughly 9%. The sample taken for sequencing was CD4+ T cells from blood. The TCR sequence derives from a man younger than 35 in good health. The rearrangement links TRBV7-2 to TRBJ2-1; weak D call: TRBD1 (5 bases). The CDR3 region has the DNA TGTGCCAGCAGCTTAGGAATTGACGACAGAAGGCTGTTCTTC. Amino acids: CASSLGIDDRRLFF.